This TCR beta chain was found in a study of blood T cells in healthy people across ages (dated by TCRdb to the mid-2010s). As for the study more broadly: Template switching captured roughly one uniquely barcoded TCR beta cDNA molecule per two T cells in model experiments. Using deep sequencing normalized with unique cDNA molecular identifiers, the study measured how TCR beta repertoire diversity changes with age. The donors were split into four age groups: young (average 16 years), middle-aged (around 40), aged (62) and long-lived (approximately 80). To avoid experimental bias, donors of different ages were distributed randomly across sequencing lanes. Two additional independent replicas of 1 million unique cDNA reads from the same blood draw were analyzed for two donors (one aged 18 to 29 and one aged 80 or older).

Here is what the overall study found, with its caveats: The long-lived group showed more naive CD4+ T cells, fewer expanded clones and increased TCR diversity than the aged group, suggesting age selection. Observed TCR beta diversity per million T cells fell roughly linearly with age, and a significant reduction was already apparent by age around 44. Since profiling was done on bulk unsorted PBMCs, naive and antigen-experienced compartments could not be conclusively compared. Estimates of total diversity based on one million sequenced T cells were regarded as lower bounds and as underestimates. Because donor CMV infection status was unknown, age-related changes in expanded clonotypes were potentially confounded. Observed TCR beta diversity correlated strongly with the percentage of naive T cells measured by flow cytometry.

Donors were 39 systemically healthy Caucasian individuals from Russia aged about 6 to 100 years. Each donor gave about 9.2 milliliters of peripheral blood, drawn into EDTA-treated Vacutainer tubes. Ficoll-Paque density-gradient centrifugation was used to isolate PBMCs, with at least 6.5 million obtained per sample. Trizol reagent was used to extract total RNA from PBMCs, with at least 5.5 micrograms per sample. For every donor, flow cytometry on a PBMC aliquot measured the percentage of naive CD45RAhigh/CD27high T cells. The germline V gene specifies SGHTA as CDR1 and FQGNSA as CDR2. The CDR3 runs 15 amino acids, cysteine and phenylalanine included. Only the CDR3 region is kept as DNA, spanning 45 bases read in frame from base 1. The method was 5' RACE. Sequenced on an Illumina HiSeq 2500. A second PCR of about 6 to 12 cycles was run with a J-beta primer mix and a sample-barcoded 5' primer. A unique molecular identifier was introduced onto each TCR beta cDNA molecule by a template-switch 5' adaptor carrying 12 random nucleotides. At least 2.5 million CDR3-containing paired-end reads were obtained from each sample. First-strand cDNA synthesis was performed from all RNA using the Mint cDNA synthesis kit, with priming by a TRBC-specific oligonucleotide. Following uracil-DNA glycosylase treatment, all cDNA underwent a first 18-cycle PCR with the universal primers M1SS and BC2_uni_R. The paper's data handling went like this. Each sample was normalized by randomly selecting 1 million high-quality reads, each carrying a distinct molecular identifier. Reads with shared molecular identifiers were discarded instead of being binned into consensus sequences. MiTCR, run with a Q25 quality threshold and the strictest error-elimination algorithm, handled CDR3 identification, clonotype clustering and error correction. A nonparametric unseen species model with Euler transformation was used to estimate a lower bound on total TCR beta diversity. Through fastp at Q25 and MiXCR, TCRdb rebuilt clones from the public reads, retaining in-frame beta chains. Each entry is one CDR3 protein sequence, shown with its most common DNA and genes. Clone size and V and J calls follow TCRdb, not the original study. The table for this sample lists about 1.4 million distinct CDR3 sequences; 59% of them were counted only once. Together, the top ten hold about 6.7% of the sample.

Remarks on this clonotype: It lacks a known antigen. Per-base qualities were not stored, and no clone one base away is much larger.

The specimen was blood. The V and J genes are TRBV7-2 and TRBJ2-5; TRBD1 aligns with 9 central bases. Matching the DNA end better, TRBJ2-7 makes the J call doubtful. This clonotype originated in a man younger than 30 in good health. The DNA sequence is as follows: TGTGCCAGCAGCTTAGTGGGGGACAGGGCTTACGAGCAGTACTTC. Protein translation: CASSLVGDRAYEQYF.